Listed below are T cell receptor beta chains from one sample, sequenced in a study of technical replicates of blood from a few donors. TCRdb keeps only in-frame clones here, not all; method: immunoSEQ multiplex PCR. The sample shows some 15,000 clones, 86% of them seen only once. Sequenced: PBMCs. These receptors were taken from a human donor in good health. Each CDR3 is given with its conserved first and last residue. The listing skips clone size in some rows; elsewhere it reads once, few, many or a size class.

clone size	J gene	V gene	CDR3 protein
.	TRBJ2-3	TRBV27	CASSPRGGALSTDTQYF
.	TRBJ2-7	TRBV7-9	CASSELAGGPREQYF
.	TRBJ2-6	TRBV5-1	CASRQGASLHSGANVLTF
.	TRBJ2-7	TRBV5-1	CASSGTNSYEQYF
.	TRBJ1-2	TRBV6-5	CASREGTARGGYTF
.	TRBJ2-1	TRBV9	CASSVDAGGPSYNEQFF
.	TRBJ2-2	TRBV6-4	CASSGLDTGELFF
.	TRBJ1-5	TRBV19	CASSTLNRANQPQHF
.	TRBJ2-1	TRBV10-3	CAISEVAGGPVEQFF
.	TRBJ2-1	TRBV11-2	CASSLIEGARGEQFF
.	TRBJ2-3	TRBV9	CASSTTGITSPDTQYF
.	TRBJ2-7	TRBV27	CASSSGLGVYEQYF
.	TRBJ2-1	TRBV19	CASRPAGYNEQFF
.	TRBJ2-1	TRBV7-9	CASSLGARGRINEQFF
few	TRBJ1-5	TRBV27	CASSDSSTGGPNQPQHF
once	TRBJ2-3	TRBV5-1	CASSLGHTTDTQYF
few	TRBJ2-1	TRBV6-4	CASSDSSGTYNEQFF
.	TRBJ2-2	TRBV28	CASSYGGNTGELFF
.	TRBJ2-7	TRBV10-3	CAISLSQESYEQYF